This T cell receptor (beta chain) appears in the sequencing data of a study of T cells after yellow fever vaccination. CDR3 length equals 17 residues. The V gene end was trimmed by 6 bases and the J gene end by 0 bases; junction bases not matched to a gene: 12. Germline lookup yields CDR1 MNHNS and CDR2 SASEGT. TCRdb called the 5' RACE reads again in MiXCR, with one record for every CDR3 protein. The data contain 620,000 or so distinct CDR3 sequences, 17% of them singletons. The TCR was taken from a man younger than 30 who received the YFV17D yellow fever vaccine. The starting material was PBMCs, obtained 5 days after the first yellow fever vaccination. The chain uses TRBV6-1 and TRBJ2-3, with TRBD2 identical over 7 bases. In DNA, the CDR3 is TGTGCCAGCAGCCAAATTCGAGCGGGGTCTAGCACAGATACGCAGTATTTT. It specifies CASSQIRAGSSTDTQYF.